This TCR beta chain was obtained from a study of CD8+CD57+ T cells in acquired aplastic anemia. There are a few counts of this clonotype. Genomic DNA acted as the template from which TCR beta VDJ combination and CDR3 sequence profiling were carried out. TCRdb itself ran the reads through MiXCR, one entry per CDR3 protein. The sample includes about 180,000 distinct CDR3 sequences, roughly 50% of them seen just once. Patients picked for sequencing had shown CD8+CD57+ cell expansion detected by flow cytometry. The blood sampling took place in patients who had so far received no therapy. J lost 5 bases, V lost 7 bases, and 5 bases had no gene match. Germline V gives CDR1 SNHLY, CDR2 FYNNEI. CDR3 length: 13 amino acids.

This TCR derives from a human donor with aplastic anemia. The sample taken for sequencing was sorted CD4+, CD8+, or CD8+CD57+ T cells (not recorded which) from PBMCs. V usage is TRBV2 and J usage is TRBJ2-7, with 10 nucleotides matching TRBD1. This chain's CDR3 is CASNWDRGDEQYF. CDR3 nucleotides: TGTGCCAGCAACTGGGACAGGGGAGACGAGCAGTACTTC.